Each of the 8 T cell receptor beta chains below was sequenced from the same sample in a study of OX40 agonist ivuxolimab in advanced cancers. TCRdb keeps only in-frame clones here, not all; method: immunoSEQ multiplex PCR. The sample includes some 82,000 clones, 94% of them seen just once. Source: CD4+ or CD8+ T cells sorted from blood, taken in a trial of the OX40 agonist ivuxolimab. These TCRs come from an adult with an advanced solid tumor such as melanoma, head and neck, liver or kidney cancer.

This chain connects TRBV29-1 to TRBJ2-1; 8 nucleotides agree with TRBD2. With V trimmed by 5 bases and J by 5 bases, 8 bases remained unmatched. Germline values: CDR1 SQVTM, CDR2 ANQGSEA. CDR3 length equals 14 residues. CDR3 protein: CSVMGGRSNNEQFF. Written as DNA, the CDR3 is TGCAGCGTTATGGGCGGGAGGTCTAACAATGAGCAGTTCTTC.

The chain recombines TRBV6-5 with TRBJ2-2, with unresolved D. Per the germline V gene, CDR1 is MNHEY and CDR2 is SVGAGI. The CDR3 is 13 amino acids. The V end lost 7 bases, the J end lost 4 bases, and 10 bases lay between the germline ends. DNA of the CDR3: TGTGCCAGCACCCCCTTACTCACCGGGGAGCTGTTTTTT. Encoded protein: CASTPLLTGELFF.

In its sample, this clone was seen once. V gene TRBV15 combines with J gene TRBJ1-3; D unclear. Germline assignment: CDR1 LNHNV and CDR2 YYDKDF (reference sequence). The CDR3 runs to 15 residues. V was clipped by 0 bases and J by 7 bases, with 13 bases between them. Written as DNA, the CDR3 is TGTGCCACCAGCAGAGACCGGAATCCAACGAACACCATATATTTT. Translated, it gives CATSRDRNPTNTIYF.

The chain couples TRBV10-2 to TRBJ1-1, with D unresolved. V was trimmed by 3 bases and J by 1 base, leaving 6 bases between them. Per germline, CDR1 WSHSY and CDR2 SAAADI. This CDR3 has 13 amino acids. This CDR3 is CASSDMGNTEAFF. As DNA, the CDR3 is TGCGCCAGCAGTGATATGGGGAACACTGAAGCTTTCTTT.

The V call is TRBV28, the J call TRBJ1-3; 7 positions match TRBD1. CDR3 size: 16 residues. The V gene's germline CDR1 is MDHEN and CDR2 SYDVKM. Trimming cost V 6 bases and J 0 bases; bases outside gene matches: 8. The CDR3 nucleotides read TGTGCCAGCAGCCCGCTAGACAGGGCCTCTGGAAACACCATATATTTT. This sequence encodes CASSPLDRASGNTIYF.

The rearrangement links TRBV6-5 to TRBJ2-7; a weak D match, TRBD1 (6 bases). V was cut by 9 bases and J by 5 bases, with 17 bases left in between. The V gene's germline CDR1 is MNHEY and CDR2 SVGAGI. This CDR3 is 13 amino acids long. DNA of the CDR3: TGTGCCAGTTCGGTCATGGGGGCTAACGAGCAGTACTTC. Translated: CASSVMGANEQYF.

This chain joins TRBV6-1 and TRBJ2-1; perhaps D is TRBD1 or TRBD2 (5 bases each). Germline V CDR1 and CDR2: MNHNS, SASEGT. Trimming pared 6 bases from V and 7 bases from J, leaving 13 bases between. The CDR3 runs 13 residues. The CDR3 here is CASSGTTENEQFF. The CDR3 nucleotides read TGTGCCAGCAGCGGGACCACTGAGAATGAGCAGTTCTTC.

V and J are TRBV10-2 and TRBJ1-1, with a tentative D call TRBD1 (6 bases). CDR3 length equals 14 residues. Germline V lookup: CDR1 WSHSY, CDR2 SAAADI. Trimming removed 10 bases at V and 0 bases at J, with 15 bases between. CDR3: CATKGRGVNTEAFF. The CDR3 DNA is TGCGCCACCAAAGGAAGGGGGGTGAACACTGAAGCTTTCTTT.